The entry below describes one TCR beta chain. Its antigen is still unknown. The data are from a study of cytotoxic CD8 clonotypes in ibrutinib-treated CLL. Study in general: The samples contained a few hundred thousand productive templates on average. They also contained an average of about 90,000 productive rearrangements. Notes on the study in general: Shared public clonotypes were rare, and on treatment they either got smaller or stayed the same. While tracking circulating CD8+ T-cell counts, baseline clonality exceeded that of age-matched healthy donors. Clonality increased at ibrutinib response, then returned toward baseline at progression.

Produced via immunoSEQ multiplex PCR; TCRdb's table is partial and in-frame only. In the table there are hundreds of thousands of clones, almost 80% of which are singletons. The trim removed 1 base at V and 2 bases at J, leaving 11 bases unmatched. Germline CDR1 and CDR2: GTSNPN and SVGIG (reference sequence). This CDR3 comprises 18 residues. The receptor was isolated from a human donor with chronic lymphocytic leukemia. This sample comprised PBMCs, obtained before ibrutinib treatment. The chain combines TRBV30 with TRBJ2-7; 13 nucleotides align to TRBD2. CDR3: CAWSGWTSGSGWTYEQYF. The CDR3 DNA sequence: TGTGCCTGGAGTGGATGGACTAGCGGGAGTGGATGGACCTACGAGCAGTACTTC.